Following are 9 T cell receptor beta chains from one sample sequenced in a study of blood T cell repertoires in COVID-19. Libraries were prepared by immunoSEQ multiplex PCR; TCRdb keeps only in-frame clonotypes and omits some of them. The profile shows 49,000 or so clones, 70% to 90% of them singletons. The sample consisted of peripheral blood. These receptors were obtained from an elderly woman with COVID-19, enrolled during active disease.

The chain is built from TRBV12-2 and TRBJ1-6; the table's D call, TRBD1, has no DNA check behind it. TRBV12-2 is a recognized pseudogene. The CDR3 contains 15 residues. The CDR3 DNA is TGTGCAAGTCGCTTCCCCGGGCAGGGCGGATCACCCCTCCACTTT. Translating gives CASRFPGQGGSPLHF.

The chain links TRBV4-2 to TRBJ2-7; D is possibly TRBD2 (5 bases). The length of the CDR3 is 17 residues. The germline V gene has CDR1 LGHNA and CDR2 YNFKEQ. V was cut by 2 bases and J by 0 bases, with 17 bases left in between. CDR3 bases: TGTGCCAGCAGCCAATACGGATCAAGCGGTTTCTCCTACGAGCAGTACTTC. Translation gives CASSQYGSSGFSYEQYF.

This clone was seen just once. CDR3 residues: CASSPGTGGADTQYF. CDR3 nucleotides: TGTGCCAGCAGCCCCGGGACAGGGGGCGCAGATACGCAGTATTTT. The V call is TRBV7-9, the J call TRBJ2-3; 12 nucleotides agree with TRBD1. After removal of 5 bases from V and 4 bases from J, the junction contained 4 bases not matched to a gene. Germline V gene lookup returns CDR1 SEHNR and CDR2 FQNEAQ (reference sequence). There are 15 residues in the CDR3.

The V call is TRBV7-2, the J call TRBJ1-2, with D hard to call. Germline assignment: CDR1 SGHTA and CDR2 FQGNSA. The CDR3 extends over 17 amino acids. Trimming cost V 2 bases and J 7 bases, with 23 bases left between them. CDR3 DNA sequence: TGTGCCAGCAGCTTAAGCCCCCGCATCGGAGGGTCGGGTGGCTACACCTTC. It translates to CASSLSPRIGGSGGYTF.

The V call is TRBV5-1, the J call TRBJ2-5; D might be TRBD2 (5 bases). CDR3 size: 13 residues. Per germline, CDR1 SGHRS and CDR2 YFSETQ. V was clipped by 0 bases and J by 5 bases, with 8 bases between them. The CDR3 DNA reads as TGCGCCAGCAGCTTGGCCGGCGGGGAGACCCAGTACTTC. It yields the protein CASSLAGGETQYF.

The rearrangement links TRBV19 to TRBJ1-5, with 7 bases that match TRBD1. Germline trimming cut 6 bases from V and 4 bases from J; bases unmatched to any gene: 3. The germline V gene encodes CDR1 LNHDA and CDR2 SQIVND (reference sequence). This CDR3 spans 13 amino acids. CDR3 DNA: TGTGCCAGTAGCCAGGGACAGAATCAGCCCCAGCATTTT. Protein product: CASSQGQNQPQHF.

The chain joins TRBV13 to TRBJ2-3; 11 nucleotides align to TRBD2. Per germline, CDR1 PRHDT and CDR2 FYEKMQ (reference sequence). The CDR3 is made up of 16 amino acids. V lost 5 bases, J lost 9 bases, and 13 bases stayed unmatched. CDR3 DNA: TGTGCCAGCAGCCCCGGGACTAGCGGTGAGATGTGGACGCAGTATTTT. Amino acid sequence: CASSPGTSGEMWTQYF.

This clone was counted a few times. The V and J genes are TRBV7-2 and TRBJ2-7; 12 bases agree with TRBD2. V shed 4 bases, J shed 0 bases, and the junction held 4 bases outside the gene matches. CDR3 length equals 16 residues. From germline, CDR1 is SGHTA and CDR2 FQGNSA. In DNA form, the CDR3 reads TGTGCCAGCAGCTATGGGACTAGCGGGTTCTCCTACGAGCAGTACTTC. Encoded protein: CASSYGTSGFSYEQYF. Together with reference TRBV7-2 and TRBJ2-7, the CDR3 gives the full variable domain: GAGVSQSPSNKVTEKGKDVELRCDPISGHTALYWYRQSLGQGLEFLIYFQGNSAPDKSGLPSDRFSAERTGGSVSTLTIQRTQQEDSAVYLCASSYGTSGFSYEQYFGPGTRLTVT.

The chain has TRBV28 and TRBJ1-2; D is ambiguous. The CDR3 is 12 residues long. Germline assignment: CDR1 MDHEN and CDR2 SYDVKM. Trimming took off 4 bases at V and 2 bases at J, with 5 bases between the two ends. CDR3 DNA: TGTGCCAGCAGTTCAGGAAACTATGGCTACACCTTC. Its protein is CASSSGNYGYTF.